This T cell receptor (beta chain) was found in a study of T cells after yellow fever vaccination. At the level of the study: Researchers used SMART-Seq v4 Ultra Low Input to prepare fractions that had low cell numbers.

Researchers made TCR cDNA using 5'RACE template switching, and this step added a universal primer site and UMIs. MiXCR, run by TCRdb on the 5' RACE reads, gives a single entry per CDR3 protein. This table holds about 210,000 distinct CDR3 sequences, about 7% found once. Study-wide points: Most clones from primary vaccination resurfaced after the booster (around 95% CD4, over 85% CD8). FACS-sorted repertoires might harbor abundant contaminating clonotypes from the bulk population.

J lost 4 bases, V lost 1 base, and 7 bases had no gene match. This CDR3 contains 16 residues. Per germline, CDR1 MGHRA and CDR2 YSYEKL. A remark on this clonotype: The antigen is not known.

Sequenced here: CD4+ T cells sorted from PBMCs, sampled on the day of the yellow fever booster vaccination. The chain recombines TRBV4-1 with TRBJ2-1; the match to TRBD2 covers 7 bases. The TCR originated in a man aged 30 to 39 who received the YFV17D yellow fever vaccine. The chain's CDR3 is CASSQAALAKYNEQFF. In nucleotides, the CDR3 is TGCGCCAGCAGCCAAGCGGCACTAGCGAAATACAATGAGCAGTTCTTC.